The rows below give T cell receptor beta chains drawn from one sample of a study of blood T cell repertoires in COVID-19. Here immunoSEQ multiplex PCR was the method, and the copy in TCRdb shows in-frame clones only, minus some. The repertoire holds 250,000 to 350,000 clones, with around nine tenths as singletons. Sequencing input: peripheral blood. The receptors come from a woman aged 55-69 years with acute or convalescent COVID-19. Each CDR3 is given with its conserved first and last residue. The D gene is left open where the match is weak. Part of the rows lack a size; the others show once, few, many or a class for expanded clones.

CDR3 protein: CASSPGQGVVTEAFF
CDR3 DNA: TGTGCCAGCAGCCCTGGACAGGGGGTTGTGACTGAAGCTTTCTTT
D gene: TRBD1
V gene: TRBV7-8
clone size: -
J gene: TRBJ1-1

CDR3 protein: CASSPITGAGEKLFF
CDR3 DNA: TGTGCCAGCTCACCAATCACAGGGGCTGGTGAAAAACTGTTTTTT
D gene: TRBD1
V gene: TRBV18
clone size: -
J gene: TRBJ1-4

CDR3 protein: CASSGTGVNTEAFF
CDR3 DNA: TGTGCCAGCAGCGGGACAGGGGTTAACACTGAAGCTTTCTTT
D gene: TRBD1
V gene: TRBV27
clone size: -
J gene: TRBJ1-1

CDR3 protein: CASSISLPGTSGNTIYF
CDR3 DNA: TGTGCCAGTAGTATCTCTCTTCCCGGGACTTCTGGAAACACCATATATTTT
D gene: -
V gene: TRBV19
clone size: -
J gene: TRBJ1-3

CDR3 protein: CASSLAGAYTDTQYF
CDR3 DNA: TGTGCCAGCAGCTTAGCAGGGGCCTACACAGATACGCAGTATTTT
D gene: -
V gene: TRBV7-9
clone size: -
J gene: TRBJ2-3

CDR3 protein: CASSYGGSRGYTF
CDR3 DNA: TGTGCCAGCAGTTACGGCGGCAGTCGTGGCTACACCTTC
D gene: -
V gene: TRBV6-5
clone size: -
J gene: TRBJ1-2

CDR3 protein: CAISDMTDTTEAFF
CDR3 DNA: TGTGCCATCAGTGATATGACAGATACCACTGAAGCTTTCTTT
D gene: -
V gene: TRBV10-3
clone size: -
J gene: TRBJ1-1

CDR3 protein: CASSLRGQGDYRRTEAFF
CDR3 DNA: TGCGCCAGCAGCTTGAGGGGACAGGGGGATTATAGACGCACTGAAGCTTTCTTT
D gene: TRBD1
V gene: TRBV5-1
clone size: -
J gene: TRBJ1-1

CDR3 protein: CASSFTGYGYTF
CDR3 DNA: TGTGCCAGCAGTTTTACAGGGTATGGCTACACCTTC
D gene: -
V gene: TRBV27
clone size: -
J gene: TRBJ1-2

CDR3 protein: CASSSQGSGRPSPLHF
CDR3 DNA: TGTGCCAGCAGCTCCCAGGGGTCAGGACGTCCTTCACCCCTCCACTTT
D gene: -
V gene: TRBV11-3
clone size: -
J gene: TRBJ1-6

CDR3 protein: CASSLVASSGNTIYF
CDR3 DNA: TGTGCCAGCAGCTTAGTCGCCAGCTCTGGAAACACCATATATTTT
D gene: -
V gene: TRBV11-2
clone size: -
J gene: TRBJ1-3

CDR3 protein: CASSPGRNQPQHF
CDR3 DNA: TGTGCCAGCAGCCCAGGTCGTAATCAGCCCCAGCATTTT
D gene: -
V gene: TRBV7-2
clone size: -
J gene: TRBJ1-5

CDR3 protein: CASSFAGLAGVTYEQYF
CDR3 DNA: TGTGCCAGCAGCTTCGCCGGACTAGCGGGAGTTACCTACGAGCAGTACTTC
D gene: TRBD2
V gene: TRBV5-6
clone size: -
J gene: TRBJ2-7

CDR3 protein: CASSLPSGGFSYEQYF
CDR3 DNA: TGCGCCAGCAGCCTCCCTAGCGGGGGATTTTCCTACGAGCAGTACTTC
D gene: TRBD2
V gene: TRBV5-1
clone size: -
J gene: TRBJ2-7

CDR3 protein: CASSQDEGARWGDTQYF
CDR3 DNA: TGTGCCAGCAGCCAAGATGAGGGGGCTAGGTGGGGAGATACGCAGTATTTT
D gene: TRBD1
V gene: TRBV3-1/TRBV3-2
clone size: -
J gene: TRBJ2-3

CDR3 protein: CASSPIVYGYTF
CDR3 DNA: TGTGCCAGCAGCCCGATAGTCTATGGCTACACCTTC
D gene: -
V gene: TRBV28
clone size: -
J gene: TRBJ1-2

CDR3 protein: CASSPGNYGYTF
CDR3 DNA: TGTGCCAGCAGTCCAGGAAACTATGGCTACACCTTC
D gene: -
V gene: TRBV2
clone size: -
J gene: TRBJ1-2

CDR3 protein: CASSQGHQNTGELFF
CDR3 DNA: TGTGCCAGCAGCCAAGGACACCAGAACACCGGGGAGCTGTTTTTT
D gene: -
V gene: TRBV3-1/TRBV3-2
clone size: -
J gene: TRBJ2-2

CDR3 protein: CASFGGGAGDTQYF
CDR3 DNA: TGTGCCAGCTTCGGCGGGGGGGCTGGAGATACGCAGTATTTT
D gene: TRBD2
V gene: TRBV6-5
clone size: few
J gene: TRBJ2-3

CDR3 protein: CASSLVALAGGFADTQYF
CDR3 DNA: TGTGCCAGCAGCTTAGTGGCTCTAGCGGGGGGCTTTGCAGATACGCAGTATTTT
D gene: TRBD2
V gene: TRBV7-2
clone size: -
J gene: TRBJ2-3

CDR3 protein: CASSIVEHSNTEAFF
CDR3 DNA: TGTGCCAGTAGTATAGTTGAACATTCCAACACTGAAGCTTTCTTT
D gene: -
V gene: TRBV19
clone size: -
J gene: TRBJ1-1

CDR3 protein: CASSFIRAPNQPQHF
CDR3 DNA: TGTGCCAGCAGTTTTATCAGGGCCCCGAATCAGCCCCAGCATTTT
D gene: -
V gene: TRBV27
clone size: -
J gene: TRBJ1-5

CDR3 protein: CASSLYGPQVADTQYF
CDR3 DNA: TGTGCCAGCAGTCTTTACGGGCCACAGGTCGCAGATACGCAGTATTTT
D gene: -
V gene: TRBV27
clone size: -
J gene: TRBJ2-3

CDR3 protein: CASSQSTTHRYEQYF
CDR3 DNA: TGTGCCAGCAGCCAATCCACGACTCACCGCTACGAGCAGTACTTC
D gene: -
V gene: TRBV3-1/TRBV3-2
clone size: -
J gene: TRBJ2-7

CDR3 protein: CASVGGSGNTIYF
CDR3 DNA: TGTGCCAGCGTTGGAGGCTCTGGAAACACCATATATTTT
D gene: -
V gene: TRBV12-3/TRBV12-4
clone size: -
J gene: TRBJ1-3

CDR3 protein: CASSYSGTDSYEQYF
CDR3 DNA: TGTGCCAGCAGTTACTCCGGGACAGACTCCTACGAGCAGTACTTC
D gene: TRBD1
V gene: TRBV6-5
clone size: -
J gene: TRBJ2-7

CDR3 protein: CASSFRAPNEKLFF
CDR3 DNA: TGTGCCAGTAGTTTCAGGGCTCCGAATGAAAAACTGTTTTTT
D gene: -
V gene: TRBV19
clone size: -
J gene: TRBJ1-4

CDR3 protein: CASSFRFSGELFF
CDR3 DNA: TGTGCCAGCAGTTTCCGTTTCTCTGGGGAGCTGTTTTTT
D gene: -
V gene: TRBV28
clone size: -
J gene: TRBJ2-2

CDR3 protein: CASSPGGERNTEAFF
CDR3 DNA: TGTGCCAGCAGCCCGGGGGGGGAGAGGAACACTGAAGCTTTCTTT
D gene: -
V gene: TRBV14
clone size: -
J gene: TRBJ1-1

CDR3 protein: CAKSGTENTGELFF
CDR3 DNA: TGTGCCAAGTCCGGGACAGAGAACACCGGGGAGCTGTTTTTT
D gene: TRBD1
V gene: TRBV30
clone size: -
J gene: TRBJ2-2

CDR3 protein: CASSLTYYEQYF
CDR3 DNA: TGCGCCAGCAGCTTGACCTACTACGAGCAGTACTTC
D gene: -
V gene: TRBV5-1
clone size: -
J gene: TRBJ2-7

CDR3 protein: CATRAYGDTGLQPGGYTF
CDR3 DNA: TGTGCCACCAGAGCTTACGGCGATACAGGGCTACAACCTGGCGGCTACACCTTC
D gene: -
V gene: TRBV10-3
clone size: -
J gene: TRBJ1-2

CDR3 protein: CASSLRPGTSGGRLRVSYNEQFF
CDR3 DNA: TGTGCCAGCAGCCTTCGTCCCGGGACTAGCGGGGGCCGGTTACGGGTCTCCTACAATGAGCAGTTCTTC
D gene: TRBD2
V gene: TRBV7-8
clone size: -
J gene: TRBJ2-1

CDR3 protein: CASSYRGGRTEAFF
CDR3 DNA: TGTGCCAGCAGTTACAGAGGCGGAAGGACTGAAGCTTTCTTT
D gene: -
V gene: TRBV6-5
clone size: -
J gene: TRBJ1-1

CDR3 protein: CASSLGQTDTQYF
CDR3 DNA: TGTGCCAGCAGCCTAGGACAGACAGATACGCAGTATTTT
D gene: -
V gene: TRBV5-4
clone size: once
J gene: TRBJ2-3

CDR3 protein: CASRRGGEGQPQHF
CDR3 DNA: TGTGCCAGCAGACGGGGAGGGGAGGGCCAGCCCCAGCATTTT
D gene: -
V gene: TRBV28
clone size: -
J gene: TRBJ1-5

CDR3 protein: CSATGVSGNTIYF
CDR3 DNA: TGCAGCGCTACAGGGGTCTCTGGAAACACCATATATTTT
D gene: TRBD1
V gene: TRBV29-1
clone size: few
J gene: TRBJ1-3

CDR3 protein: CASRPLDGGNTEAFF
CDR3 DNA: TGTGCCAGCAGGCCCCTGGACGGGGGGAACACTGAAGCTTTCTTT
D gene: -
V gene: TRBV27
clone size: -
J gene: TRBJ1-1

CDR3 protein: CASSLDRGGTEAFF
CDR3 DNA: TGTGCCAGCAGTTTGGACAGGGGAGGGACTGAAGCTTTCTTT
D gene: TRBD1
V gene: TRBV7-8
clone size: -
J gene: TRBJ1-1

CDR3 protein: CASMDRAGYGYTF
CDR3 DNA: TGTGCCAGTATGGACAGGGCTGGCTATGGCTACACCTTC
D gene: TRBD1
V gene: TRBV19
clone size: -
J gene: TRBJ1-2

CDR3 protein: CASSFLGRNTEAFF
CDR3 DNA: TGTGCCAGCAGCTTCCTGGGGAGGAACACTGAAGCTTTCTTT
D gene: -
V gene: TRBV7-9
clone size: -
J gene: TRBJ1-1

CDR3 protein: CATSRRDSAETQYF
CDR3 DNA: TGTGCCACCAGCAGACGGGATAGTGCAGAGACCCAGTACTTC
D gene: -
V gene: TRBV15
clone size: -
J gene: TRBJ2-5

CDR3 protein: CASSQDLAGVYNEQFF
CDR3 DNA: TGTGCCAGCAGCCAAGATCTAGCGGGAGTCTACAATGAGCAGTTCTTC
D gene: TRBD2
V gene: TRBV3-1/TRBV3-2
clone size: -
J gene: TRBJ2-1

CDR3 protein: CAISQDRGPTEAFF
CDR3 DNA: TGTGCCATCAGCCAGGACAGGGGGCCCACTGAAGCTTTCTTT
D gene: TRBD1
V gene: TRBV10-3
clone size: -
J gene: TRBJ1-1

CDR3 protein: CASSQDLRGENYGYTF
CDR3 DNA: TGTGCCAGCAGCCAAGATCTCAGGGGCGAAAACTATGGCTACACCTTC
D gene: -
V gene: TRBV3-1/TRBV3-2
clone size: -
J gene: TRBJ1-2

CDR3 protein: CASSLGDRNTEAFF
CDR3 DNA: TGCGCCAGCAGCTTGGGGGACAGGAACACTGAAGCTTTCTTT
D gene: TRBD1
V gene: TRBV5-1
clone size: -
J gene: TRBJ1-1

CDR3 protein: CASSSTGNSNQPQHF
CDR3 DNA: TGTGCCAGCAGCTCCACAGGTAATAGCAATCAGCCCCAGCATTTT
D gene: -
V gene: TRBV7-9
clone size: -
J gene: TRBJ1-5

CDR3 protein: CASSLGGQERGYTF
CDR3 DNA: TGCGCCAGCAGCCTTGGGGGACAGGAGAGGGGCTACACCTTC
D gene: TRBD1
V gene: TRBV4-1
clone size: -
J gene: TRBJ1-2

CDR3 protein: CASSRTAYEQYF
CDR3 DNA: TGTGCCAGCAGCCGGACTGCCTACGAGCAGTACTTC
D gene: -
V gene: TRBV6-5
clone size: -
J gene: TRBJ2-7

CDR3 protein: CASSIGGQGVIQYF
CDR3 DNA: TGTGCCAGTAGTATCGGGGGACAGGGGGTTATCCAGTACTTC
D gene: TRBD1
V gene: TRBV19
clone size: once
J gene: TRBJ2-5

CDR3 protein: CASSVVGQGATEAFF
CDR3 DNA: TGTGCCAGCAGCGTAGTGGGACAGGGTGCCACTGAAGCTTTCTTT
D gene: TRBD1
V gene: TRBV9
clone size: -
J gene: TRBJ1-1

CDR3 protein: CASSQDPGRTDTQYF
CDR3 DNA: TGCGCCAGCAGCCAAGATCCGGGTCGCACAGATACGCAGTATTTT
D gene: -
V gene: TRBV4-3
clone size: once
J gene: TRBJ2-3

CDR3 protein: CASSLSREHGYTF
CDR3 DNA: TGTGCCAGCAGCCTCTCGAGGGAACATGGCTACACCTTC
D gene: -
V gene: TRBV7-3
clone size: -
J gene: TRBJ1-2

CDR3 protein: CASSPQGGEQFF
CDR3 DNA: TGTGCCAGCTCCCCACAGGGAGGTGAGCAGTTCTTC
D gene: -
V gene: TRBV18
clone size: -
J gene: TRBJ2-1

CDR3 protein: CASSSLARSSYNEQFF
CDR3 DNA: TGTGCCAGCAGCTCCCTAGCGCGGAGCTCCTACAATGAGCAGTTCTTC
D gene: -
V gene: TRBV7-2
clone size: -
J gene: TRBJ2-1

CDR3 protein: CASTLGNSGRNEQFF
CDR3 DNA: TGTGCCAGCACCCTCGGGAATAGCGGGAGGAATGAGCAGTTCTTC
D gene: TRBD2
V gene: TRBV28
clone size: -
J gene: TRBJ2-1

CDR3 protein: CASTPTHDRGSYNEQFF
CDR3 DNA: TGTGCCAGTACTCCGACCCACGACAGGGGCTCCTACAATGAGCAGTTCTTC
D gene: TRBD1
V gene: TRBV19
clone size: -
J gene: TRBJ2-1

CDR3 protein: CASSLSKTTYEQYF
CDR3 DNA: TGTGCCAGCAGTTTATCGAAGACAACCTACGAGCAGTACTTC
D gene: -
V gene: TRBV27
clone size: once
J gene: TRBJ2-7

CDR3 protein: CASSDAGADTQYF
CDR3 DNA: TGTGCCAGCAGTGACGCAGGGGCTGATACGCAGTATTTT
D gene: -
V gene: TRBV6-1
clone size: -
J gene: TRBJ2-3